The T cell receptor beta chain described here comes from a study of T-cell reconstitution after alpha-beta-depleted transplantation in children. Study-wide results and limits: The main origin of T-cell counts and diversity one year after transplant was newly produced T cells. Reportedly, only several hundred clones from non-depleted graft cells drove alpha-beta T-cell counts at about two months. Surviving recipient T cells and thymic progenitors accounted for the high day-60 TCRbeta diversity observed in some patients.

Library preparation (for TCRbeta) was performed with unique molecular identifiers. Using its own MiXCR run on the PCR reads, TCRdb lists one record per CDR3 protein. The table has a few hundred thousand distinct CDR3 sequences, approximately 30% seen once. V lost 8 bases and J 2 bases, leaving 10 bases between the germline ends. The CDR3 is made up of 12 amino acids. CDR1 and CDR2 from the germline V gene are SEHNR and FQNEAQ (reference sequence). This clonotype came up a few times. Its specificity is not known. The sequencing used PBMCs, collected before TCRalphabeta/CD19-depleted stem cell transplant. V usage is TRBV7-9 and J usage is TRBJ2-7, with no clear D. The receptor's source is a boy in the first two years of life with Wiskott-Aldrich syndrome, due to receive a stem cell transplant. The CDR3 DNA reads TGTGCCAGCGGCGTCTCCGCCTACGAGCAGTACTTC. This encodes CASGVSAYEQYF.